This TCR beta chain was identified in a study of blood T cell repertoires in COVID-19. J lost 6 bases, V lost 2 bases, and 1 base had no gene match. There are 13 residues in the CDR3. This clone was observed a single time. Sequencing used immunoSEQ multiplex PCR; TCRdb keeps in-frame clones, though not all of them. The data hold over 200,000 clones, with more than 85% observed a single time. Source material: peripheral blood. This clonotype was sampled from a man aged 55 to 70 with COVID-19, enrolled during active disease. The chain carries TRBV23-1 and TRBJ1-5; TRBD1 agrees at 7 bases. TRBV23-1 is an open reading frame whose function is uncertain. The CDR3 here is CASSQPGGQPQHF. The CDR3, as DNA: TGCGCCAGCAGTCAACCAGGGGGTCAGCCCCAGCATTTT.